This T cell receptor beta chain was retrieved from a study of spatial heterogeneity in lung cancer. Background on the study: At a median of around 23 months after resection, follow-up PBMC samples were sequenced when available. A unique TCR and UMI combination showed up more than ten times in raw reads, on average.

Germline V lookup: CDR1 SGHDT, CDR2 YYEEEE. V dropped 4 bases and J dropped 5 bases, with 11 bases sitting between them. This CDR3 contains 13 residues. Each CDR3 protein is one row after TCRdb ran MiXCR on the 5' RACE reads. The sample includes roughly 120,000 distinct CDR3 sequences, 12% seen only once; the top ten take 15% to 20%. Sample time point: blood at routine non-recurrence follow-up after resection. Whole RNA was taken from tumor, nontumor lung or frozen PBMC; it was then sequenced unsorted. This clonotype was detected only a few times. Here the sequenced sample was PBMCs, taken at follow-up. The source is a male donor with early-stage non-small cell lung cancer. The J gene is TRBJ2-3, the V gene TRBV5-6, with D unresolved. The CDR3 region is CASSVYTKDTQYF. CDR3 nucleotide sequence: TGTGCCAGCAGCGTATATACGAAAGATACGCAGTATTTT.